Listed below are T cell receptor beta chains from one sample, sequenced in a study of T cell repertoires in cytomegalovirus infection. What these receptors recognize is not known. TCRdb re-called the reads through MiXCR, storing one row per CDR3 protein. This sample yields some 940,000 distinct CDR3 sequences, of which approximately 31% are seen a single time; over 13% belongs to the top ten. The material was cultured CD8+ T cells from PBMCs, obtained from culture after CMV antigen stimulation. The receptors shown here come from a human donor in good health (CMV status not recorded). Some clones in this sample may be carry-over from other donors' samples. Both conserved end residues are part of each CDR3. A D gene is named only where the DNA matches it firmly. A row's size may be missing; if present it is once, few, many or a size class.

d_call	v_call	j_call	clone_size	cdr3_aa	cdr3_nt
-	TRBV4-1	TRBJ2-2	few	CASSQDALADTGELFF	TGCGCCAGCAGCCAAGATGCACTAGCTGACACCGGGGAGCTGTTTTTT
-	TRBV20-1	TRBJ2-6	-	CSAPHRGSLVLWANVLTF	TGCAGTGCGCCGCACCGAGGTTCTCTCGTCCTCTGGGCCAACGTCCTGACTTTC
TRBD1	TRBV29-1	TRBJ2-1	-	CSVEPPDRGTYNEQFF	TGCAGCGTTGAACCTCCGGACAGGGGAACCTACAATGAGCAGTTCTTC
-	TRBV6-5	TRBJ1-4	-	CASSYSREKLFF	TGTGCCAGCAGTTACTCGAGGGAAAAACTGTTTTTT
TRBD2	TRBV20-1	TRBJ2-7	few	CSARDIAGGYEQYF	TGCAGTGCTAGGGATATAGCGGGGGGCTACGAGCAGTACTTC
-	TRBV7-9	TRBJ2-5	many	CASSFGAEETQYF	TGTGCCAGCAGCTTTGGGGCCGAAGAGACCCAGTACTTC
TRBD2	TRBV29-1	TRBJ2-1	few	CSVEGYWRGGDEQFF	TGCAGCGTTGAAGGCTACTGGCGGGGGGGCGATGAGCAGTTCTTC
-	TRBV19	TRBJ2-6	-	CASSISRTSSGANVLTF	TGTGCCAGTAGTATATCTAGAACCAGCTCTGGGGCCAACGTCCTGACTTTC
TRBD1	TRBV12-3/TRBV12-4	TRBJ1-2	-	CASSTGGAGSYTF	TGTGCCAGCAGTACAGGGGGCGCAGGTAGCTACACCTTC
-	TRBV9	TRBJ2-6	-	CASSVDVISGANVLTF	TGTGCCAGCAGCGTAGATGTCATCTCTGGGGCCAACGTCCTGACTTTC
-	TRBV27	TRBJ2-1	-	CASSPGDTSSSYNEQFF	TGTGCCAGCAGTCCTGGGGACACCTCGAGCTCCTACAATGAGCAGTTCTTC
TRBD2	TRBV7-6	TRBJ2-3	-	CASSSLADSTDTQYF	TGTGCTAGCAGCTCACTAGCGGATAGCACAGATACGCAGTATTTT
-	TRBV14	TRBJ1-2	-	CASSQGRGVNGYTF	TGTGCCAGCAGCCAAGGCAGGGGAGTTAATGGCTACACCTTC
-	TRBV7-6	TRBJ1-2	many	CASSLTGQDSYGYTF	TGTGCCAGCAGCTTAACGGGGCAGGACAGCTATGGCTACACCTTC
TRBD1	TRBV9	TRBJ2-1	-	CASSGRDRVYEQFF	TGTGCCAGCAGCGGCCGGGACAGGGTCTATGAGCAGTTCTTC
-	TRBV6-5	TRBJ1-2	-	CASSYSNKGLGYTF	TGTGCCAGCAGTTACTCGAATAAAGGATTGGGCTACACCTTC
-	TRBV7-6	TRBJ2-6	many	CASSFRFSGANVLTF	TGTGCCAGCAGCTTCAGGTTCTCTGGGGCCAACGTCCTGACTTTC
-	TRBV27	TRBJ2-7	-	CASTPGRGNYEQYF	TGTGCCAGCACCCCGGGACGGGGGAACTACGAGCAGTACTTC
TRBD1	TRBV19	TRBJ1-1	-	CASLRGGTEAFF	TGTGCCAGTCTCAGGGGGGGCACTGAAGCTTTCTTT
TRBD1	TRBV4-1	TRBJ2-7	few	CASSQDPDRGRYEQYF	TGCGCCAGCAGCCAAGATCCAGACAGGGGACGCTACGAGCAGTACTTC
-	TRBV7-6	TRBJ1-2	few	CASSLGGSTNYGYTF	TGTGCCAGCAGCTTAGGCGGGAGCACCAACTATGGCTACACCTTC
-	TRBV7-8	TRBJ2-5	many	CASSSLDSARETQYF	TGTGCCAGCAGCTCCCTTGACAGCGCCCGGGAGACCCAGTACTTC